This TCR beta chain was found in a study of cytomegalovirus exposure and HLA in healthy donors. Study conclusions and caveats: TCR beta V segments were, for the most part, productive about 87% or about 30% of the time in an earlier analysis. The study assumed roughly uniform donor sequencing depth for presence/absence analyses.

Donors were nominally healthy when sampled, though unrecorded immune exposures were likely. Concerning this clone itself: The antigen remains undetermined.

With 60 Vbeta and 13 Jbeta primers, the PCR was carried out. Measured with immunoSEQ multiplex PCR; TCRdb has only the in-frame clones, and not every one. The sample yields around 130,000 clones, over 70% seen once. The germline gives CDR1 MNHEY, CDR2 SVGAGI. The CDR3 is 16 residues long. Trimming took 1 base from V and 6 from J, leaving 15 bases between them. The material sequenced was PBMCs. The chain employs TRBV6-5 and TRBJ1-4; D perhaps matches TRBD1 (5 bases). The sequence was collected from a woman aged 40 to 50 in good health and CMV-seropositive. The chain's CDR3 is CASSYFLGATDEKLFF. In DNA form, the CDR3 reads TGTGCCAGCAGTTACTTCCTTGGGGCTACTGATGAAAAACTGTTTTTT.